These 3 T cell receptor beta chains originate from one sample sequenced in a study of blood T cells in healthy people across ages. For the second PCR, which ran for 7 to 11 cycles, a sample-barcoded 5' primer and a J-beta primer mix were used. TCRdb reprocessed the 5' RACE reads via MiXCR and lists one record per CDR3 protein. The data hold over a million distinct CDR3 sequences, with around 59% observed a single time. Sequences were obtained from blood. All receptors come from a man aged 18 to 29 in good health.

The chain is built from TRBV28 and TRBJ2-3; 7 nucleotides match TRBD1. CDR3 size: 15 residues. Germline CDR1 and CDR2: MDHEN and SYDVKM. The V and J ends lost 8 bases and 0 bases, in that order; junction bases with no gene match: 8. CDR3 amino acids: CASGEGGESTDTQYF. CDR3 nucleotide sequence: TGTGCCAGCGGAGAAGGGGGCGAAAGCACAGATACGCAGTATTTT.

This clonotype turned up a few times. The V gene is TRBV3-1, the J gene TRBJ2-6, with TRBD1 as a possible D gene (5 bases). CDR3 size: 16 residues. Looked up from germline, CDR1 is LGHDT and CDR2 is YNNKEL (reference sequence). Trimming took 4 bases from V and 0 from J, leaving 10 bases between them. The chain's CDR3 is CASSREDISGANVLTF. Here the CDR3 DNA reads TGTGCCAGCAGCCGCGAGGACATCTCTGGGGCCAACGTCCTGACTTTC.

The genes are TRBV5-1 and TRBJ1-1; D is perhaps TRBD1 (5 bases). The V end lost 2 bases, the J end lost 7 bases, and 9 bases lay between the germline ends. Germline V gene lookup returns CDR1 SGHRS and CDR2 YFSETQ. The CDR3 sequence is 12 residues long. The CDR3 sequence is CASSFRQNEAFF. CDR3 sequence (DNA): TGCGCCAGCAGCTTCCGACAGAATGAAGCTTTCTTT.